This TCR beta chain was retrieved from a study of T cell responses to AZD1222 COVID-19 vaccine. Notes on the study in general: Spike-specific TCR breadth and depth grew following two AZD1222 doses. Baseline serology detected seropositivity in only six AZD1222 recipients.

Trimming shortened V by 3 bases and J by 1 base, and 4 bases separated the two germline ends. This CDR3 comprises 13 residues. The germline V gene encodes CDR1 GTSNPN and CDR2 SVGIG (reference sequence). As concerns this clone: Antigen: not known.

Profiled with immunoSEQ multiplex PCR; TCRdb holds only in-frame clones, not every one. In the table there are about 130,000 clones, around four fifths of which are singletons. The receptor's source is an adult in good health. The sample consisted of peripheral blood, taken on day 0 of AZD1222 vaccination. The V and J genes are TRBV30 and TRBJ1-6; D unclear. CDR3 DNA: TGTGCCTGGAGAGCGTCCTATAATTCACCCCTCCACTTT. This encodes CAWRASYNSPLHF.